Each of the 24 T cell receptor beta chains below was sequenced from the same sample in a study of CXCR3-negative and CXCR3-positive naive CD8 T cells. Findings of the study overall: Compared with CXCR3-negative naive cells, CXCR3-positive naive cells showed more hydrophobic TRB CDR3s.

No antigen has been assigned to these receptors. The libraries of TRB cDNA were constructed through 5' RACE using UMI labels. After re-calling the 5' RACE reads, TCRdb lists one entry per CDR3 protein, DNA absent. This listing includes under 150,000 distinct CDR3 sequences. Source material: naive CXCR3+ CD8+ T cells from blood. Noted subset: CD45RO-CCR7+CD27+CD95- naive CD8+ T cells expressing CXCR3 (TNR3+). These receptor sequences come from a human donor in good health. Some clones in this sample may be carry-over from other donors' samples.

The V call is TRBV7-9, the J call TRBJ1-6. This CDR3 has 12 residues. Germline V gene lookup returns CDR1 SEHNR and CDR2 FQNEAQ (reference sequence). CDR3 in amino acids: CASSLGESPLHF. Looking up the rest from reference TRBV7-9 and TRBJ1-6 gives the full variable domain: DTGVSQNPRHKITKRGQNVTFRCDPISEHNRLYWYRQTLGQGPEFLTYFQNEAQLEKSRLLSDRFSAERPKGSFSTLEIQRTEQGDSAMYLCASSLGESPLHFGNGTRLTVT.

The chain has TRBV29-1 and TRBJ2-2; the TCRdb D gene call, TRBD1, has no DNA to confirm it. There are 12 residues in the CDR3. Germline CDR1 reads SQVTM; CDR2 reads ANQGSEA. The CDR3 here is CSVDQGTGELFF.

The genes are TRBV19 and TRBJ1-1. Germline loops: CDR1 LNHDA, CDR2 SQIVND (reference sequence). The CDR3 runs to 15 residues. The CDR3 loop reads CASSSPTLQLTEAFF.

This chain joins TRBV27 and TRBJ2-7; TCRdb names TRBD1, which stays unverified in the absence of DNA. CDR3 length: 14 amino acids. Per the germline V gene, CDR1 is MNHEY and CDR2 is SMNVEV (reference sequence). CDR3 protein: CAAPPGRPFHEQYF.

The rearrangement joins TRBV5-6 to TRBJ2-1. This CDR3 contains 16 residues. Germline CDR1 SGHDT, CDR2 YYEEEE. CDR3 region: CASSLGPPSIYNEQFF.

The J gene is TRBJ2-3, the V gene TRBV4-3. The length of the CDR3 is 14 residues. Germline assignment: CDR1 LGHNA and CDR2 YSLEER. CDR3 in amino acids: CASSQVKLRDPQYF.

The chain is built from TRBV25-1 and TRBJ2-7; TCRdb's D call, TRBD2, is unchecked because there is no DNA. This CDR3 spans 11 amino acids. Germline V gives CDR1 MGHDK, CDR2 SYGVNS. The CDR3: CASTVSGEQYF.

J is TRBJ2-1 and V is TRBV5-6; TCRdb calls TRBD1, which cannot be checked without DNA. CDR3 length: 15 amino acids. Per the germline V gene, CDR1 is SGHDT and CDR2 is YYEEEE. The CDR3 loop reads CASRDGTYAYNEQFF.

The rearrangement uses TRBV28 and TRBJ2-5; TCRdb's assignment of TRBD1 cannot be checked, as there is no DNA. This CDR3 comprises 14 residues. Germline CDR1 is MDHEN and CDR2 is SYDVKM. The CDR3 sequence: CASSFRQGDETQYF.

This CDR3 reads CAIRLAGDTGEPFF. The chain combines TRBV6-2 or TRBV6-3 with TRBJ2-2; the D gene TCRdb calls, TRBD2, cannot be checked with no DNA. The CDR3 totals 14 residues. Looked up from germline, CDR1 is MNHEY and CDR2 is SVGEGT.

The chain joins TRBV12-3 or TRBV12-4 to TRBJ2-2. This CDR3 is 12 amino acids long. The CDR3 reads CASSLIPGELFF.

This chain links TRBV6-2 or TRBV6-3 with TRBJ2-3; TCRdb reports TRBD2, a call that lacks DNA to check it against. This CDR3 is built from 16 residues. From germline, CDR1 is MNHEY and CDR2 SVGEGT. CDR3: CASSYSNSGSDDTQYF.

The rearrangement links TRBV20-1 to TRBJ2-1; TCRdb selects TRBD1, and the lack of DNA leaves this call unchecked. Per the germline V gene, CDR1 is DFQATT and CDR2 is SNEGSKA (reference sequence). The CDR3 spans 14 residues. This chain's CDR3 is CSAGTGGSYNEQFF.

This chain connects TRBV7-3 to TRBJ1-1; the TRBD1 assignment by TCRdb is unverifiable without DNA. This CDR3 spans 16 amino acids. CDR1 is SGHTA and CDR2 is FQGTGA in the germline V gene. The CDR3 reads CASSLWGQQGNTEDFF.

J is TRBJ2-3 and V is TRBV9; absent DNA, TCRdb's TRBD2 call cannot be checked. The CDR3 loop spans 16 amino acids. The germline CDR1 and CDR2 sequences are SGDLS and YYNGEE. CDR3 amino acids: CASSPPSGGKRDTQYF.

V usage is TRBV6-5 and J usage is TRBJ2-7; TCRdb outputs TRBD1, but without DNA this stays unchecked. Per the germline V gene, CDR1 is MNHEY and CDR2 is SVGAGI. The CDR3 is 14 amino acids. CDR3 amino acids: CASRSPTGPGEQYF.

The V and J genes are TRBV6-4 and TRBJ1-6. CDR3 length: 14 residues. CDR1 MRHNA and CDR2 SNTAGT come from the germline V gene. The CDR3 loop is CASSPMGGPSALHF.

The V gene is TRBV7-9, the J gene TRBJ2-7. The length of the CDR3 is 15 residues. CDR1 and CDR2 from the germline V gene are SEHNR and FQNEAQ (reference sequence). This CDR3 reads CASSLASGRAFEQYF.

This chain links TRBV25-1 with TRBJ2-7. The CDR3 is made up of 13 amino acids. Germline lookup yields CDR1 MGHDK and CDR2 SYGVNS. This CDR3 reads CASSDYDGREQYF.

The CDR3 loop is CASGLGRGEAFF. The rearrangement uses TRBV12-5 and TRBJ1-1. The CDR3 spans 12 residues. Germline CDR1 and CDR2: LGHNT and FRNRAP.

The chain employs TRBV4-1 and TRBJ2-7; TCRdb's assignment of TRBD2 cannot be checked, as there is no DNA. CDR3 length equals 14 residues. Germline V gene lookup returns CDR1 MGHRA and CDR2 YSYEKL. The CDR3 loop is CASSQEGLDYEQYF.

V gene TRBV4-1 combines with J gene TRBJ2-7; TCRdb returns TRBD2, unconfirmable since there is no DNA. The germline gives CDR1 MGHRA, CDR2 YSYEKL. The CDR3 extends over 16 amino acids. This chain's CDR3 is CASSQEGPASSYEQYF.

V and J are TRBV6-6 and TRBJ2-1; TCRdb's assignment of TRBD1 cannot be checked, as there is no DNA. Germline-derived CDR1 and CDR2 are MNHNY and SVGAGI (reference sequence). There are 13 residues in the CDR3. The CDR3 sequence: CASSPRTVYEQFF.

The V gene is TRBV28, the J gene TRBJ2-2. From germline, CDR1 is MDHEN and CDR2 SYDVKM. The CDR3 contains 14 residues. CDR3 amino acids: CASSFQLIAGELFF.